A single TCR beta chain is shown here with its context. The data stem from a study of blood T cell repertoires in COVID-19. Study summary: Researchers got acute and convalescent COVID-19 samples from the United States, Italy and Spain. T cells, B-cell-depleted T cells, or PBMCs supplied cDNA or gDNA.

The CDR3 has 11 amino acids. In germline, CDR1 is SGHVS, CDR2 FNYEAQ. Source study methods: Amplification with reference gene primers provided the estimates of nucleated cell counts. Profiled with immunoSEQ multiplex PCR; TCRdb holds only in-frame clones, not every one. V and J calls and clone size are those listed in that table; D and trimming were worked out from the DNA. This table has 150,000 to 200,000 clones, around 77% appearing once. J is TRBJ2-3 and V is TRBV7-6; D is perhaps TRBD2 (6 bases). The TCR was taken from a man in his sixties with active or convalescent COVID-19. Sequencing was performed on peripheral blood. In DNA form, the CDR3 reads TGTGCGGGCGGGGACGGGGATACGCAGTATTTT. Translated, it gives CAGGDGDTQYF.